The rows below give T cell receptor beta chains drawn from one sample of a study of T cell repertoires in cytomegalovirus infection. What these receptors recognize is not known. TCRdb fed the reads into MiXCR, producing one record per CDR3 protein. Among roughly 990,000 distinct CDR3 sequences listed, around 32% were seen once. Specimen: cultured CD8+ T cells from PBMCs, collected from culture after CMV antigen stimulation. These TCRs come from a human donor in good health (CMV status not recorded). Some clones in this sample may be carry-over from other donors' samples. Both conserved end residues are trimmed from each CDR3. The D gene is left open where the match is weak.

TRBJ2-3 | TRBV6-5 | NA | ASSYSHGDTQY
TRBJ2-1 | TRBV4-1 | NA | ASSQEIGRGVNEQF
TRBJ2-1 | TRBV18 | TRBD2 | ASSLTTGTRYNEQF
TRBJ1-2 | TRBV7-3 | NA | ASSLNPGLANYGYT
TRBJ1-1 | TRBV19 | NA | ASSPKSGYEAF
TRBJ2-7 | TRBV20-1 | TRBD1 | SARDSDRAYEQY
TRBJ2-3 | TRBV7-2 | TRBD2 | ASSHRRLATDTQY
TRBJ1-2 | TRBV27 | NA | ASKGPGLNYGYT
TRBJ2-3 | TRBV18 | TRBD1 | ASSPPTGDTDTQY
TRBJ2-1 | TRBV4-1 | NA | ASSQEGGNNEQF
TRBJ1-3 | TRBV12-3/TRBV12-4 | NA | ASRNIWTGPSGNTIY
TRBJ2-2 | TRBV6-5 | NA | ASSYTVTGELF
TRBJ1-1 | TRBV19 | NA | ASSIDQGRTEAF
TRBJ2-6 | TRBV27 | NA | ASSLRPGHGANVLT
TRBJ2-3 | TRBV10-3 | TRBD1 | AIAEWGQGFTDTQY
TRBJ2-6 | TRBV27 | NA | ASSSSRQGGTPSGANVLT
TRBJ2-3 | TRBV25-1 | NA | ASSDGAGTDTQY
TRBJ2-3 | TRBV27 | TRBD2 | ASSLRVAGSDTQY
TRBJ1-1 | TRBV7-6 | NA | ASSLIPENTEAF
TRBJ1-5 | TRBV12-3/TRBV12-4 | NA | ASTSGSNQPQH
TRBJ2-5 | TRBV3-1 | TRBD2 | ASSHDRLAGETQY
TRBJ2-7 | TRBV10-3 | NA | AISEVGYTYEQY
TRBJ1-1 | TRBV19 | TRBD1 | ASSIARGLNTEAF
TRBJ2-3 | TRBV28 | TRBD2 | ASSLLPGLEQY
TRBJ1-6 | TRBV27 | TRBD1 | ASSFLGQGRHSPLH
TRBJ2-7 | TRBV18 | NA | ASSPPAGSYEQY
TRBJ1-1 | TRBV4-1 | NA | ASSQDKQRNTEAF
TRBJ1-6 | TRBV20-1 | NA | SAIISTGSSYNSPLH
TRBJ2-5 | TRBV2 | TRBD1 | ASRYRTGTYQETQY
TRBJ1-6 | TRBV6-2/TRBV6-3 | NA | ASSWTPSDNSPLH
TRBJ2-7 | TRBV19 | TRBD1 | ASSTGTGYYEQY
TRBJ2-3 | TRBV12-3/TRBV12-4 | NA | ATKGFGTDTQY
TRBJ1-5 | TRBV27 | TRBD1 | ASSPRTGRKDQPQH